These 32 T cell receptor beta chains were all obtained from the same sample, sequenced in a study of early T cells in non-severe SARS-CoV-2 infection. TCRdb itself ran the 5' RACE reads through MiXCR, one entry per CDR3 protein. The table records 65,000 to 85,000 distinct CDR3 sequences, 9% to 10% of them present only once. The material was whole blood, obtained at baseline. The receptor source for this set is an adult who was a healthcare worker with PCR-confirmed SARS-CoV-2 infection or an uninfected control (not recorded which).

The table lists this clonotype with a few counts. The chain recombines TRBV29-1 with TRBJ2-1; the D gene is possibly TRBD1 (6 bases). The CDR3 has 13 residues. Per the germline V gene, CDR1 is SQVTM and CDR2 is ANQGSEA. Trimming pared 3 bases from V and 1 base from J, leaving 7 bases between. The CDR3 coding sequence is TGCAGCGTTGACAGGGGTTCCTACAATGAGCAGTTCTTC. Protein: CSVDRGSYNEQFF.

The chain has TRBV25-1 and TRBJ1-6, with TRBD1 identical over 7 bases. Germline values: CDR1 MGHDK, CDR2 SYGVNS. V trimming: 2 bases; J trimming: 0 bases; junction bases outside the gene matches: 4. The CDR3 loop spans 17 amino acids. CDR3 sequence reads: CASSEHRGSSYNSPLHF. The DNA for the CDR3 is TGTGCCAGCAGTGAACACAGGGGAAGCTCCTATAATTCACCCCTCCACTTT.

This clonotype was seen only a few times. The rearrangement links TRBV6-6 to TRBJ2-1, with 8 bases aligning to TRBD2. CDR1 MNHNY and CDR2 SVGAGI come from the germline V gene (reference sequence). Unmatched junction bases numbered 10, after V lost 9 bases and J lost 9 bases. The CDR3 has 13 residues. CDR3 DNA: TGTGCCAGTGGGCAGTCGGGAGGGGGTGAGCAGTTCTTC. It specifies CASGQSGGGEQFF.

This clonotype was detected only a few times. The chain combines TRBV20-1 with TRBJ1-4; D unresolved. Deletions cut 2 bases from V and 6 bases from J, with 10 bases between. The CDR3 spans 13 residues. Germline V gene lookup returns CDR1 DFQATT and CDR2 SNEGSKA (reference sequence). DNA for the CDR3: TGCAGTGCTAGATGGGGTGGGGATGAAAAACTGTTTTTT. Its protein product is CSARWGGDEKLFF.

This clonotype was seen more than once but under ten times. The chain carries TRBV7-9 and TRBJ2-2, with TRBD2 as a possible D gene (5 bases). The germline CDR1 and CDR2 sequences are SEHNR and FQNEAQ (reference sequence). The CDR3 sequence is 13 residues long. V was pared by 5 bases and J by 4 bases, with 8 bases between. CDR3 nucleotide sequence: TGTGCCAGCAGCGTCCTAGCCACCGGGGAGCTGTTTTTT. Amino acid sequence: CASSVLATGELFF.

The rearrangement links TRBV14 to TRBJ1-5; D remains ambiguous. Trimming removed 2 bases at V and 7 bases at J, with 9 bases between. The CDR3 is 13 amino acids. The germline gives CDR1 SGHDN, CDR2 FVKESK. The CDR3 nucleotides read TGTGCCAGCAGCCAACATACAAACCAGCCCCAGCATTTT. Translating it yields CASSQHTNQPQHF.

The chain is built from TRBV7-3 and TRBJ2-1; tentatively, D is TRBD1 (5 bases). V was clipped by 5 bases and J by 3 bases, with 14 bases between them. This CDR3 contains 15 residues. Germline lookup yields CDR1 SGHTA and CDR2 FQGTGA. CDR3 DNA: TGTGCCAGCAGCCCTCTAGGGGTGGACTACAATGAGCAGTTCTTC. It yields the protein CASSPLGVDYNEQFF.

The chain joins TRBV28 to TRBJ2-6; no firm D call. The CDR3 runs 15 residues. V was trimmed by 5 bases and J by 0 bases, leaving 8 bases between them. Germline V gene sequence: CDR1 MDHEN, CDR2 SYDVKM. In DNA form, the CDR3 reads TGTGCCAGCAGTCCCCACTCCTCTGGGGCCAACGTCCTGACTTTC. This encodes CASSPHSSGANVLTF.

About this clonotype: A read error may be the cause here, since a much bigger clone is one base away. The V and J genes are TRBV27 and TRBJ2-7; D unresolved. The length of the CDR3 is 13 residues. The germline V gene has CDR1 MNHEY and CDR2 SMNVEV (reference sequence). The CDR3 sequence is CASCLSPQREQYF. CDR3 in DNA: TGTGCCAGCTGTTTATCCCCTCAGAGAGAGCAGTACTTC.

To note about this clonotype: This may be a read error, as it is one base from a much larger clone. No conserved phenylalanine or tryptophan ends this CDR3, so it is likely a read error. The chain links TRBV6-2 or TRBV6-3 to TRBJ2-5, with TRBD2 matching over 10 bases. The CDR3 consists of 16 residues. The germline V gene encodes CDR1 MNHEY and CDR2 SVGEGT. V gave up 6 bases and J gave up 3 bases; unmatched junction bases: 10. The CDR3 DNA follows: TGTGCCAGCAGGACCCACAGGACTAGCGGAAAAGAGACCCAGTACCTC. Protein sequence: CASRTHRTSGKETQYL.

The chain joins TRBV6-2 or TRBV6-3 to TRBJ2-5, with a weak D call TRBD2 (5 bases). Per germline, CDR1 MNHEY and CDR2 SVGEGT. This CDR3 spans 15 amino acids. Trimming took off 2 bases at V and 2 bases at J, with 12 bases between the two ends. The CDR3 spells CASSYGGGRQETQYF. The CDR3 bases are TGTGCCAGCAGTTACGGTGGAGGCCGACAAGAGACCCAGTACTTC.

This clonotype was seen ten or more times. V is TRBV6-5 and J is TRBJ2-7, with D perhaps TRBD2 (6 bases). V was pared by 6 bases and J by 5 bases, with 17 bases between. The CDR3 covers 14 residues. The germline CDR1 and CDR2 sequences are MNHEY and SVGAGI. The CDR3 reads CASRKPGGRNEQYF. In nucleotides, the CDR3 is TGTGCCAGCAGGAAACCCGGGGGTCGGAACGAGCAGTACTTC.

This clonotype has at least ten counts. The gene calls are TRBV20-1 and TRBJ1-6, with no clear D. V was trimmed by 3 bases and J by 0 bases, leaving 12 bases between them. Per germline, CDR1 DFQATT and CDR2 SNEGSKA (reference sequence). The CDR3 has 16 amino acids. The CDR3, as DNA: TGCAGTGCTAGTCGTCGAGAGAGCTCCTATAATTCACCCCTCCACTTT. This sequence encodes CSASRRESSYNSPLHF.

This clonotype occurred a few times. For the CDR3, the DNA is TGTGCCAGCAGTTACTCCCGGGAGAGGAGAGATACGCAGTATTTT. Translation: CASSYSRERRDTQYF. This chain uses TRBV6-2 or TRBV6-3 with TRBJ2-3; perhaps TRBD2 as D (6 bases). This CDR3 is built from 15 residues. V gave up 0 bases and J gave up 5 bases, with 12 bases separating them. Looked up from germline, CDR1 is MNHEY and CDR2 is SVGEGT.

This clonotype was detected ten times or more. This sequence joins TRBV12-3 or TRBV12-4 and TRBJ1-1; TRBD1 aligns across 7 bases. This CDR3 region has 14 residues. V dropped 7 bases and J dropped 6; count of bases not matched to a gene: 11. CDR3 region: CASNPGQRRAEAFF. The CDR3 region has the DNA TGTGCCAGCAACCCGGGACAGAGGAGAGCTGAAGCTTTCTTT.

This clonotype showed up just a few times. The chain couples TRBV6-6 to TRBJ1-2, with a possible D match to TRBD1 (6 bases). The CDR3 sequence is 12 residues long. Trimming removed 6 bases from V and 8 bases from J, with 13 bases in between. Germline CDR1 is MNHNY and CDR2 is SVGAGI (reference sequence). CDR3 sequence (DNA): TGTGCCAGCAGACGGGACACGCAAGGCTACACCTTC. Its translation is CASRRDTQGYTF.

The sample holds many counts of this clonotype. The chain carries TRBV7-2 and TRBJ2-1; tentative D call: TRBD2 (5 bases). The CDR3 is 14 residues long. Germline values: CDR1 SGHTA, CDR2 FQGNSA. Trimming shortened V by 3 bases and J by 9 bases, and 15 bases separated the two germline ends. This CDR3 is CASSLTGPRGEQFF. The CDR3 coding sequence is TGTGCCAGCAGCTTGACCGGTCCCCGGGGTGAGCAGTTCTTC.

Ten or more counts support this clonotype. The CDR3 protein is CASSQDAAGKYF. CDR3 nucleotide sequence: TGTGCCAGCAGCCAAGACGCCGCGGGGAAGTACTTC. This chain uses TRBV14 with TRBJ2-5; D is perhaps TRBD2 (6 bases). This CDR3 spans 12 amino acids. V was trimmed by 0 bases and J by 12 bases, leaving 11 bases between them. CDR1 and CDR2 from the germline V gene are SGHDN and FVKESK. Complete variable domain (other parts from reference TRBV14 and TRBJ2-5): EAGVTQFPSHSVIEKGQTVTLRCDPISGHDNLYWYRRVMGKEIKFLLHFVKESKQDESGMPNNRFLAERTGGTYSTLKVQPAELEDSGVYFCASSQDAAGKYFGPGTRLLVL.

CDR3 region: CATNRVGSGNQPQHF. CDR3 DNA sequence: TGTGCCACCAACAGGGTGGGGTCAGGCAATCAGCCCCAGCATTTT. J is TRBJ1-5 and V is TRBV28, with a possible D match to TRBD1 (6 bases). Germline assignment: CDR1 MDHEN and CDR2 SYDVKM. The germline V and J ends were trimmed by 10 bases and 2 bases, with 18 bases remaining between them. The CDR3 extends over 15 amino acids.

A few counts support this clonotype. The chain uses TRBV12-3 or TRBV12-4 and TRBJ2-1; D is undetermined. The germline V and J ends were trimmed by 3 bases and 12 bases, with 12 bases remaining between them. This CDR3 comprises 12 residues. The CDR3 reads CASSFLGMGQFF. CDR3 sequence (DNA): TGTGCCAGCAGTTTCTTAGGTATGGGGCAGTTCTTC.

The table lists this clonotype with many counts. This rearrangement joins TRBV7-2 to TRBJ2-1, with 8 bases aligning to TRBD1. Germline CDR1 and CDR2: SGHTA and FQGNSA. Losses at the gene ends were 5 bases for V and 5 bases for J; bases not matched to a gene: 5. The CDR3 contains 14 residues. The CDR3 region has the DNA TGTGCCAGCAGCCCGGACAGGGTGAACAATGAGCAGTTCTTC. Translating gives CASSPDRVNNEQFF.

Ten or more counts support this clonotype. The chain recombines TRBV7-2 with TRBJ2-7; D is possibly TRBD1 (6 bases). The CDR3 has 14 amino acids. Trimming pared 9 bases from V and 3 bases from J, leaving 18 bases between. CDR1 and CDR2 (germline): SGHTA, FQGNSA. The CDR3 sequence is CASRPGQQVYEQYF. The CDR3 nucleotides are TGTGCCAGTCGTCCCGGACAGCAAGTCTACGAGCAGTACTTC. Based on the CDR3 plus reference TRBV7-2 and TRBJ2-7, the full variable domain is GAGVSQSPSNKVTEKGKDVELRCDPISGHTALYWYRQSLGQGLEFLIYFQGNSAPDKSGLPSDRFSAERTGGSVSTLTIQRTQQEDSAVYLCASRPGQQVYEQYFGPGTRLTVT.

The chain couples TRBV4-1 to TRBJ2-2, with TRBD1 identical over 10 bases. The germline V gene has CDR1 MGHRA and CDR2 YSYEKL. After removal of 1 base from V and 1 base from J, the junction contained 6 bases not matched to a gene. This CDR3 is built from 18 residues. Written as DNA, the CDR3 is TGCGCCAGCAGCCAAGGACAGGGGGCGAGGAGGAACACCGGGGAGCTGTTTTTT. It encodes CASSQGQGARRNTGELFF.

The chain recombines TRBV27 with TRBJ2-7; 8 nucleotides match TRBD1. The J segment lost 1 base and the V segment lost 4 bases, leaving 9 bases of the junction unmatched. Germline CDR1 and CDR2: MNHEY and SMNVEV (reference sequence). This CDR3 has 16 residues. The CDR3 here is CASSSLRGQGSYEQYF. Here the CDR3 DNA reads TGTGCCAGCAGTTCCCTCCGCGGACAGGGTTCCTACGAGCAGTACTTC.

This chain joins TRBV7-8 and TRBJ1-5; D gene ambiguous. Germline lookup yields CDR1 SGHVS and CDR2 FQNEAQ. V was trimmed by 5 bases and J by 3 bases, leaving 8 bases between them. CDR3 size: 13 residues. CDR3 DNA sequence: TGTGCCAGCAGCCACGATTCCAATCAGCCCCAGCATTTT. This codes for CASSHDSNQPQHF.

This clonotype was detected only a few times. This sequence joins TRBV20-1 and TRBJ2-3; 7 positions match TRBD2. Germline CDR1 DFQATT, CDR2 SNEGSKA (reference sequence). V was clipped by 6 bases and J by 5 bases; unmatched bases: 14. This CDR3 comprises 15 residues. The DNA of the CDR3 is TGCAGTGCCCAGAGCCCGGCGGGAGTCGGAGATACGCAGTATTTT. This codes for CSAQSPAGVGDTQYF.

This clonotype was counted between two and nine times. The chain carries TRBV28 and TRBJ1-5; D not certain. CDR1 is MDHEN and CDR2 is SYDVKM in the germline V gene. The CDR3 has 12 amino acids. V was pared by 0 bases and J by 5 bases, with 2 bases between. The CDR3 reads CASSLWDQPQHF. The CDR3 DNA sequence: TGTGCCAGCAGTTTATGGGATCAGCCCCAGCATTTT.

Notes on this clonotype: One end of the junction varies from germline; a read error may be responsible. J is TRBJ2-7 and V is TRBV30; possible D gene TRBD1, 6 bases. The CDR3 sequence is 16 residues long. The germline V gene has CDR1 GTSNPN and CDR2 SVGIG (reference sequence). In DNA form, the CDR3 reads TGTCCCTGGACCCGCCTTGGACAGAGGGGACCCTACGAGCAGTACTTC. This gives the protein CPWTRLGQRGPYEQYF.

This clonotype appeared a few times. One end of the junction fails to match germline, which may point to a read error. The genes are TRBV7-7 and TRBJ2-2; D is unresolved. CDR1 and CDR2 from the germline V gene are SSHAT and FNYEAQ (reference sequence). There are 13 residues in the CDR3. CDR3 nucleotide sequence: TGTGCTAGCAGCTCCTTTTTGGACGGGGAGCTGTTTTTT. It codes for CASSSFLDGELFF.

This clonotype showed up many times. The chain uses TRBV29-1 and TRBJ1-2; 11 bases are a match to TRBD1. J was trimmed by 5 bases and V by 5 bases; bases with no gene match: 4. CDR1 is SQVTM, CDR2 ANQGSEA, per germline. This CDR3 spans 13 amino acids. As DNA, the CDR3 is TGCAGCGTTAACGGACAGGGGGCATATGGCTACACCTTC. Amino acids: CSVNGQGAYGYTF. Combining the CDR3 with reference TRBV29-1 and TRBJ1-2 gives the whole variable domain SAVISQKPSRDICQRGTSLTIQCQVDSQVTMMFWYRQQPGQSLTLIATANQGSEATYESGFVIDKFPISRPNLTFSTLTVSNMSPEDSSIYLCSVNGQGAYGYTFGSGTRLTVV.

This clonotype rates as medium-sized (0.01 to 0.1%). The chain couples TRBV9 to TRBJ1-1; D not certain. V lost 0 bases and J lost 7, with 10 bases in between. The CDR3 has 13 residues. In germline, CDR1 is SGDLS, CDR2 YYNGEE. The CDR3 loop reads CASSVDTRSEAFF. The CDR3 coding sequence is TGTGCCAGCAGCGTAGATACCCGGAGTGAAGCTTTCTTT. Full variable domain (missing parts from reference TRBV9 and TRBJ1-1): DSGVTQTPKHLITATGQRVTLRCSPRSGDLSVYWYQQSLDQGLQFLIQYYNGEERAKGNILERFSAQQFPDLHSELNLSSLELGDSALYFCASSVDTRSEAFFGQGTRLTVV.

This chain uses TRBV7-3 with TRBJ2-5; the D is unclear. The V gene lost 0 bases and the J gene lost 4 bases, with 12 bases spanning the gap. Looked up from germline, CDR1 is SGHTA and CDR2 is FQGTGA. The CDR3 is 15 amino acids. CDR3 coding DNA: TGTGCCAGCAGCTTAACCCCCAGAGGTCCAGAGACCCAGTACTTC. It translates to CASSLTPRGPETQYF.